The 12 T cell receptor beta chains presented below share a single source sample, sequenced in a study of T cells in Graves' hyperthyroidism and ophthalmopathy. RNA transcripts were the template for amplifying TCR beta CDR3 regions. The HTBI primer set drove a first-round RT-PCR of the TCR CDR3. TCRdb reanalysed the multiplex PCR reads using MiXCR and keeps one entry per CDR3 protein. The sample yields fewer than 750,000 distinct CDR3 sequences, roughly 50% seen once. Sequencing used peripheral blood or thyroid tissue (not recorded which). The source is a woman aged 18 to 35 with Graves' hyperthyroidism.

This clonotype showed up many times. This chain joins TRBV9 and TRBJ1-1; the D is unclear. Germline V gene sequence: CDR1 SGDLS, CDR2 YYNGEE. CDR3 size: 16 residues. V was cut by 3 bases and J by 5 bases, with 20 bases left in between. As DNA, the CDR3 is TGTGCCAGCAGCGGTTCCCCGACTGCCGGGAGGACTGAAGCTTTCTTT. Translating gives CASSGSPTAGRTEAFF.

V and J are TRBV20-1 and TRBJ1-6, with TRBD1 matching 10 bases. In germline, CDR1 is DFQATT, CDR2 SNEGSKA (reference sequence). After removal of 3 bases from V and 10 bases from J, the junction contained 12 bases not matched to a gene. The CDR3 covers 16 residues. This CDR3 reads CSASRAGQGRRSPLHF. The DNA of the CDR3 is TGCAGTGCTAGTCGAGCGGGACAGGGGAGACGGTCACCCCTCCACTTT.

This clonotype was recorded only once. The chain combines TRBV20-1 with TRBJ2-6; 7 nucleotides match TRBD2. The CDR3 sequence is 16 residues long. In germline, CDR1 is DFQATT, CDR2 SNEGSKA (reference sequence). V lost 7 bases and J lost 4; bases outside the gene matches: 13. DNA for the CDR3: TGCAGTGGTCGATCCGGGAGGACCACCGGGGCCAACGTCCTGACTTTC. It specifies CSGRSGRTTGANVLTF.

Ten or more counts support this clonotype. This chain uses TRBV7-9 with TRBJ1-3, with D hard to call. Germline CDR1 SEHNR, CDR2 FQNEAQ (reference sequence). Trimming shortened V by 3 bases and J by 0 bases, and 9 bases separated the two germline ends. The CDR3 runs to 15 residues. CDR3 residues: CASSFKGLSGNTIYF. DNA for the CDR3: TGTGCCAGCAGCTTTAAGGGCCTCTCTGGAAACACCATATATTTT.

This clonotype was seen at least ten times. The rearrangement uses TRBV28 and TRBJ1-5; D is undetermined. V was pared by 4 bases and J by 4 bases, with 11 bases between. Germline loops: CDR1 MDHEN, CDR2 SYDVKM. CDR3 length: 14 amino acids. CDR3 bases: TGTGCCAGCAGTTCGCCTCACGGAAATCAGCCCCAGCATTTT. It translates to CASSSPHGNQPQHF.

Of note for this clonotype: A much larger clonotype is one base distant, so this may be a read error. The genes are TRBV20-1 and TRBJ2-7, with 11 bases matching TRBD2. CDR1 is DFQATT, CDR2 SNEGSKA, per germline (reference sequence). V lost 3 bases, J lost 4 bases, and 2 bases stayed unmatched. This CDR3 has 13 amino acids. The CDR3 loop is CSASSSGRYEQYF. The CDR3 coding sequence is TGCAGTGCTAGTTCTAGCGGGAGGTACGAGCAGTACTTC.

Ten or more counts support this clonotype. Here the CDR3 reads CSASLGYSNQPQHF. The CDR3 DNA reads as TGCAGTGCTAGCTTGGGTTATAGCAATCAGCCCCAGCATTTT. V usage is TRBV20-1 and J usage is TRBJ1-5; D is undetermined. This CDR3 spans 14 amino acids. Trimming stripped 3 bases from V and 0 bases from J, with 9 bases between. Germline CDR1 and CDR2: DFQATT and SNEGSKA (reference sequence).

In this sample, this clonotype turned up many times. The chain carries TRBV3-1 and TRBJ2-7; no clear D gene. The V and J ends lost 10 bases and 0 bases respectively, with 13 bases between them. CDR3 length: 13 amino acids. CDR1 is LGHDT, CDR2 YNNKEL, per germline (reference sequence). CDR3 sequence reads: CATRPASSYEQYF. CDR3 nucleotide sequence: TGTGCCACCCGGCCGGCTAGCTCCTACGAGCAGTACTTC.

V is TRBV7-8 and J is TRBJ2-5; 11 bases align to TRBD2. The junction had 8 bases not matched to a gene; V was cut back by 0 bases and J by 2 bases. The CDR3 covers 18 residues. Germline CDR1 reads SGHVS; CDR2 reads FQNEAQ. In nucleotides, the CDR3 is TGTGCCAGCAGCTTAGCAAGACTAGCGGGAACTTCGCAAGAGACCCAGTACTTC. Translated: CASSLARLAGTSQETQYF.

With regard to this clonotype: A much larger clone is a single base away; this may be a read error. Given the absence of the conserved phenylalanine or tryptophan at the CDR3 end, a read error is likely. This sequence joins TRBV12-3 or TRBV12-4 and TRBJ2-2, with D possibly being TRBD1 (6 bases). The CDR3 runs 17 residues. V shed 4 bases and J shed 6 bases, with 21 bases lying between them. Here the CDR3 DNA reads TGTGCCAGCAGTTCGGTCCGGACAGCTCATATCTCCGGGGAGCTGTTTTCT. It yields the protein CASSSVRTAHISGELFS.

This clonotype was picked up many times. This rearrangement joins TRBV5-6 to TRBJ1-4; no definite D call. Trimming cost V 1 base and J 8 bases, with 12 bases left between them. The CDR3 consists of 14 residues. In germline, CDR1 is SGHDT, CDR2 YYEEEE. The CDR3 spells CASSLPGEGEKLFF. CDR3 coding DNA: TGTGCCAGCAGCTTGCCTGGGGAAGGGGAAAAACTGTTTTTT.

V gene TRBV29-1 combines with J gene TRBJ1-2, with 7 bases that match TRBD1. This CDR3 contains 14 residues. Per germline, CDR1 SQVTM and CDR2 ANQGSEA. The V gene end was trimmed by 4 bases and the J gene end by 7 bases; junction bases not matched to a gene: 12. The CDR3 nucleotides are TGCAGCGTTGCCAAGTCGTCGACAGGGTCTGGCTACACCTTC. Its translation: CSVAKSSTGSGYTF.